Below are 2 T cell receptor beta chains sequenced from a single sample in a study of neurological immune-mediated disorders. TCRdb re-called the 5' RACE reads with MiXCR, one entry per CDR3 protein. The top ten clones hold 1.3% of a sample with fewer than 85,000 distinct CDR3 sequences, 3.5% to 5% of them seen once. The source material was PBMCs. The origin of the receptors is a man in his thirties or forties with multiple sclerosis.

This clonotype was counted only a few times. With a much larger clone just one base away, this may be a read error. CDR3 sequence: CASSRGQGDSPLNF. CDR3 sequence (DNA): TGTGCCAGCAGCCGCGGACAGGGAGATTCACCCCTCAACTTT. The V and J genes are TRBV12-3 or TRBV12-4 and TRBJ1-6; 8 nucleotides line up with TRBD1. CDR3 length: 14 amino acids.

In this sample, this clonotype turned up many times. The chain combines TRBV7-2 with TRBJ1-5; D gene uncertain. This CDR3 has 13 amino acids. From germline, CDR1 is SGHTA and CDR2 FQGNSA. V was clipped by 3 bases and J by 1 base, with 4 bases between them. The CDR3 loop is CASSFSSNQPQHF. CDR3 nucleotides: TGTGCCAGCAGCTTCTCGAGCAATCAGCCCCAGCATTTT.